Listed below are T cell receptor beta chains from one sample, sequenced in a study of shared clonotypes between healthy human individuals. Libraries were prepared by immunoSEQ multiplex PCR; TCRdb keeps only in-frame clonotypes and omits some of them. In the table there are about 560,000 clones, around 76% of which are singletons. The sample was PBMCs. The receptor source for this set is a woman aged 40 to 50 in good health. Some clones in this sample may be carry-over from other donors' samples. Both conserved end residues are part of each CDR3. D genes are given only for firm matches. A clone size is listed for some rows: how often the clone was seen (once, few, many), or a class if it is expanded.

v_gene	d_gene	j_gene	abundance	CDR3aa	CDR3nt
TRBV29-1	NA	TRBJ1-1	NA	CSVGQNTEAFF	TGCAGCGTTGGGCAGAACACTGAAGCTTTCTTT
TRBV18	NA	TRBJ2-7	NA	CASSPPANSYEQYF	TGTGCCAGCTCACCACCGGCCAACTCCTACGAGCAGTACTTC
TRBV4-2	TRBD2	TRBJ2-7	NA	CASSQVQGPSGSPPYEQYF	TGTGCCAGCAGCCAAGTTCAGGGGCCTAGCGGGAGCCCACCCTACGAGCAGTACTTC
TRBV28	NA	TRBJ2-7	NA	CASSPLYEQYF	TGTGCCAGCAGCCCGCTTTACGAGCAGTACTTC
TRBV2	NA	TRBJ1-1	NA	CASNRGEVTEAFF	TGTGCCAGCAATAGGGGGGAGGTCACTGAAGCTTTCTTT
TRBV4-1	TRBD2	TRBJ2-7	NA	CASSRTSGLALYEQYF	TGCGCCAGCAGCCGTACATCGGGACTAGCGCTCTACGAGCAGTACTTC
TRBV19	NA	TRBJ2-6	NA	CASSDETGSSSGANVLTF	TGTGCCAGTAGTGACGAGACAGGTTCGAGCTCTGGGGCCAACGTCCTGACTTTC
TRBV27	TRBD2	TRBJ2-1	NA	CASSPHSSAGGFNEQFF	TGTGCCAGCAGTCCCCATAGCTCAGCGGGAGGATTCAATGAGCAGTTCTTC
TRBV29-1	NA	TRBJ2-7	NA	CSVEVGYEQYF	TGCAGCGTTGAGGTAGGCTACGAGCAGTACTTC
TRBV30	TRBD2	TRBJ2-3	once	CAWSVRLAGATDTQYF	TGTGCCTGGAGTGTACGTCTAGCGGGGGCCACAGATACGCAGTATTTT
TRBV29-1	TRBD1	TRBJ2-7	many	CSVTPIQGALDEQYF	TGCAGCGTTACGCCAATACAGGGGGCGCTTGACGAGCAGTACTTC
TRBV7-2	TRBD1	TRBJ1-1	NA	CASSRTGGTEAFF	TGTGCCAGCAGCCGGACAGGGGGCACTGAAGCTTTCTTT
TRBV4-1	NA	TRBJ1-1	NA	CASSQDTGLTVRDTEAFF	TGCGCCAGCAGCCAAGATACGGGACTTACGGTTCGTGACACTGAAGCTTTCTTT
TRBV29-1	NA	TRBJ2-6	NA	CSVEVSGANVLTF	TGCAGCGTTGAAGTTTCTGGGGCCAACGTCCTGACTTTC
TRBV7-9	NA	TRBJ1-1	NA	CASSLGERVAFF	TGTGCCAGCAGCTTAGGGGAACGGGTTGCTTTCTTT
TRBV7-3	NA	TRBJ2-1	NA	CASSLNLAGYNEQFF	TGTGCCAGCAGCTTAAACCTAGCTGGCTACAATGAGCAGTTCTTC
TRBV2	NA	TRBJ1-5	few	CASSSMGRNQPQHF	TGTGCCAGCTCATCCATGGGGCGAAATCAGCCCCAGCATTTT
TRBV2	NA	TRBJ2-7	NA	CASSEVSQGSGEQYF	TGTGCCAGCAGTGAAGTCTCACAGGGAAGTGGCGAGCAGTACTTC
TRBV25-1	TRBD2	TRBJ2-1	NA	CASRLAGLYNEQFF	TGTGCCAGCCGACTAGCGGGACTCTACAATGAGCAGTTCTTC
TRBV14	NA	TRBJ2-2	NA	CASSQGQISTGELFF	TGTGCCAGCAGCCAAGGACAGATCAGCACCGGGGAGCTGTTTTTT
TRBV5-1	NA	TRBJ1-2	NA	CASSLGNYGYTF	TGCGCCAGCAGCTTGGGAAACTATGGCTACACCTTC
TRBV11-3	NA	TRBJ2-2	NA	CASSVTSITGELFF	TGTGCCAGCAGCGTGACCTCGATCACCGGGGAGCTGTTTTTT
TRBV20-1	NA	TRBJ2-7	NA	CSAPLTVEQYF	TGCAGTGCTCCCCTTACTGTCGAGCAGTACTTC
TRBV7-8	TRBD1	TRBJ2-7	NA	CASSQDQGAHYEQYF	TGTGCCAGCAGCCAAGACCAGGGGGCCCACTACGAGCAGTACTTC
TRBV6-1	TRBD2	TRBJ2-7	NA	CASRGTSGSYEQYF	TGTGCCAGCAGAGGGACTAGCGGCTCCTACGAGCAGTACTTC
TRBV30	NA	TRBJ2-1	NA	CAWSDLAPQFF	TGTGCCTGGAGTGATCTAGCTCCCCAGTTCTTC
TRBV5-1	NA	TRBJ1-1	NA	CASSHRGVNTEAFF	TGCGCCAGCAGCCACCGCGGGGTGAACACTGAAGCTTTCTTT
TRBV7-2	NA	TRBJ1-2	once	CASNRQGEGGYTF	TGTGCCAGTAACCGACAAGGAGAGGGTGGCTACACCTTC
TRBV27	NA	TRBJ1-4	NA	CASSPRQATNEKLFF	TGTGCCAGCAGTCCGAGACAGGCAACTAATGAAAAACTGTTTTTT
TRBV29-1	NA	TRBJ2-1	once	CSVVEGGRASKGWQFF	TGCAGCGTTGTGGAGGGGGGGAGGGCCTCGAAAGGTTGGCAGTTCTTC
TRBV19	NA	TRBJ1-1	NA	CASSPARVFTEAFF	TGTGCCAGTAGTCCGGCCAGGGTGTTCACTGAAGCTTTCTTT
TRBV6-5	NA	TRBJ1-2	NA	CASRRRGAYGYTF	TGTGCCAGCAGGCGCCGGGGGGCCTATGGCTACACCTTC
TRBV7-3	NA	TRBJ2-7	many	CASSPSPSYEQYF	TGTGCCAGCAGCCCCTCACCCTCCTACGAGCAGTACTTC
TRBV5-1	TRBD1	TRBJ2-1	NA	CASTWDRYNEQFF	TGCGCCAGCACCTGGGACAGATACAATGAGCAGTTCTTC
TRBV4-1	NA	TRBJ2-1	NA	CASRNRRDYNEQFF	TGCGCCAGCAGAAACCGACGGGACTACAATGAGCAGTTCTTC
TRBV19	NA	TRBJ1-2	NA	CASSIDLLPLGGYTF	TGTGCCAGTAGTATAGATCTGTTACCGCTTGGTGGCTACACCTTC
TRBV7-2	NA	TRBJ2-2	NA	CASSLKLGGFTGELFF	TGTGCCAGCAGCTTAAAATTAGGGGGTTTCACCGGGGAGCTGTTTTTT
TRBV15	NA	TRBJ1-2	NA	CATSRDFTSTLAGYTF	TGTGCCACCAGCAGAGATTTTACAAGCACCCTTGCTGGCTACACCTTC
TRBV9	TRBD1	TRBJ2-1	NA	CASSVEGASYNEQFF	TGTGCCAGCAGCGTAGAGGGGGCCTCCTACAATGAGCAGTTCTTC
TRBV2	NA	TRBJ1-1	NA	CASSAQGGNTEAFF	TGTGCCAGCAGTGCCCAGGGTGGAAACACTGAAGCTTTCTTT
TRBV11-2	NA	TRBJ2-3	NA	CASSSQRYTQYF	TGTGCCAGCAGCTCACAGCGGTATACGCAGTATTTT
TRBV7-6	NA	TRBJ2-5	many	CASSLQSGAETQYF	TGTGCCAGCAGCTTACAATCGGGAGCAGAGACCCAGTACTTC
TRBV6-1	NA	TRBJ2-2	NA	CASSEPGRGNTGELFF	TGTGCCAGCAGTGAACCAGGGAGAGGGAACACCGGGGAGCTGTTTTTT
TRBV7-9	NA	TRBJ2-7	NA	CASSLGQGLGYEQYF	TGTGCCAGCAGCTTGGGTCAGGGCCTCGGGTACGAGCAGTACTTC
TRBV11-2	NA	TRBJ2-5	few	CASSPEVDQETQYF	TGTGCCAGCAGCCCGGAGGTAGACCAAGAGACCCAGTACTTC
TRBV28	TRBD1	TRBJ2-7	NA	CASSWGQYEQYF	TGTGCCAGCAGTTGGGGACAGTACGAGCAGTACTTC
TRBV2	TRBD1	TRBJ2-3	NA	CASSGYRGRRAGESTDTQYF	TGTGCCAGCAGTGGATACAGGGGGCGCCGGGCGGGAGAGAGCACAGATACGCAGTATTTT
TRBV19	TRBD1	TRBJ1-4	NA	CATGTGVNEKLFF	TGTGCCACCGGGACAGGGGTTAATGAAAAACTGTTTTTT
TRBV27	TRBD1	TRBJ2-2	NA	CASSSDRADGELFF	TGTGCCAGCAGTTCGGACAGGGCGGACGGGGAGCTGTTTTTT
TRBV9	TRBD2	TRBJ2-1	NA	CASAVAGTTDQRQFF	TGTGCCAGCGCCGTCGCCGGGACTACCGATCAGAGGCAGTTCTTC
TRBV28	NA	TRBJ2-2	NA	CASSSTGQAGELFF	TGTGCCAGCAGTTCCACAGGGCAGGCCGGGGAGCTGTTTTTT
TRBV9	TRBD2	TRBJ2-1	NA	CASSIRASGGYNEQFF	TGTGCCAGCAGCATTCGGGCTAGCGGGGGGTACAATGAGCAGTTCTTC
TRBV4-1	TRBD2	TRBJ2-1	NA	CASSQGISGNREQFF	TGCGCCAGCAGCCAAGGTATTAGCGGGAATCGGGAGCAGTTCTTC
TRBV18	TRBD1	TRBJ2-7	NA	CASQGAAVEQYF	TGTGCCAGCCAGGGGGCAGCGGTCGAGCAGTACTTC